Each of the 9 T cell receptor beta chains below was sequenced from the same sample in a study of pediatric ulcerative colitis (dated by TCRdb to about 2019). The library was generated by the immunoSEQ multiplex PCR assay. Held by TCRdb, this immuneACCESS table contains in-frame sequences only and omits some clones. Under half of the omission traces to an unresolved V gene where checked; the cause of the rest is unknown. For this sample the table gives about 22,000 clones, of which around 69% were detected only once. The ten largest clonotypes hold 15% of the sample. During colonoscopy, one to two pinch biopsies were obtained from the rectum for research purposes. Sequenced: gut tissue. The origin of the receptors is a boy between 10 and 17 years old with severe ulcerative colitis.

Only one count was recorded for this clone. The V and J genes are TRBV7-3 and TRBJ1-1; 9 bases align to TRBD1. V shed 5 bases, J shed 5 bases, and the junction held 9 bases outside the gene matches. The CDR3 totals 15 residues. CDR1 and CDR2 from the germline V gene are SGHTA and FQGTGA. CDR3 nucleotide sequence: TGTGCCAGCAGCCCCATCCGGGACAGGGTAACTGAAGCTTTCTTT. It translates to CASSPIRDRVTEAFF.

The genes are TRBV19 and TRBJ1-6; a possible D gene is TRBD1 (5 bases). This CDR3 is built from 18 residues. V was trimmed by 3 bases and J by 6 bases, leaving 21 bases between them. Per germline, CDR1 LNHDA and CDR2 SQIVND (reference sequence). The CDR3, as DNA: TGTGCCAGTAGTATTAAACGGACGGGGCTGGGAAGTAATTCACCCCTCCACTTT. This codes for CASSIKRTGLGSNSPLHF.

This chain connects TRBV10-3 to TRBJ2-2; D not resolved. CDR3 length: 15 residues. The germline V gene has CDR1 ENHRY and CDR2 SYGVKD. V was pared by 3 bases and J by 5 bases, with 13 bases between. The CDR3: CAISEGQRETGELFF. The CDR3 DNA follows: TGTGCCATCAGTGAAGGCCAGAGAGAAACCGGGGAGCTGTTTTTT.

The chain combines TRBV7-2 with TRBJ2-3; weak D call: TRBD2 (6 bases). Trimming stripped 5 bases from V and 2 bases from J, with 14 bases between. Germline values: CDR1 SGHTA, CDR2 FQGNSA. This CDR3 region has 15 residues. The CDR3 DNA is TGTGCCAGCAGCATCCGGGACTCGACCACAGATACGCAGTATTTT. Translated, it gives CASSIRDSTTDTQYF.

This clone turned up a few times. A junction end diverges from the germline sequence, so it may reflect a read error. The chain joins TRBV19 to TRBJ1-1, with no clear D. Germline V gene data show CDR1 as LNHDA and CDR2 as SQIVND (reference sequence). The CDR3 contains 10 residues. The CDR3 loop reads CASSMSTLVF. CDR3 DNA: TGTGCCAGTAGCATGTCCACACTCGTCTTT.

This sequence joins TRBV7-9 and TRBJ2-2; D possibly corresponds to TRBD2 (5 bases). This CDR3 is 15 amino acids long. V lost 5 bases, J lost 3 bases, and 13 bases lay in between. Germline V gene data show CDR1 as SEHNR and CDR2 as FQNEAQ (reference sequence). The CDR3 bases are TGTGCCAGCAGCGTAACGGACTGGTACACCGGGGAGCTGTTTTTT. It specifies CASSVTDWYTGELFF.

The chain uses TRBV11-2 and TRBJ2-5; 7 bases map to TRBD2. The CDR3 contains 14 residues. The germline gives CDR1 SGHAT, CDR2 FQNNGV. Trimming took 5 bases from V and 5 from J; bases not matched to a gene: 8. CDR3 in DNA: TGTGCCAGCAGCCCCGTGGGGAGGGGCGAGACCCAGTACTTC. This translates into CASSPVGRGETQYF.

The rearrangement uses TRBV18 and TRBJ1-2; 7 nucleotides line up with TRBD1. The V gene end was trimmed by 4 bases and the J gene end by 4 bases; junction bases not matched to a gene: 9. The CDR3 has 15 residues. The germline V gene has CDR1 KGHSH and CDR2 LQKENI. CDR3 nucleotides: TGTGCCAGCTCACGCGGAGGACAGGCGGGCTATGGCTACACCTTC. Translation: CASSRGGQAGYGYTF.

The chain uses TRBV6-5 and TRBJ1-1; 9 nucleotides match TRBD1. J lost 4 bases, V lost 4 bases, and 4 bases had no gene match. The CDR3 length is 14 residues. CDR1 MNHEY and CDR2 SVGAGI come from the germline V gene. DNA of the CDR3: TGTGCCAGCAGTTGGGACAGGGCCCTCACTGAAGCTTTCTTT. Amino acid sequence: CASSWDRALTEAFF.